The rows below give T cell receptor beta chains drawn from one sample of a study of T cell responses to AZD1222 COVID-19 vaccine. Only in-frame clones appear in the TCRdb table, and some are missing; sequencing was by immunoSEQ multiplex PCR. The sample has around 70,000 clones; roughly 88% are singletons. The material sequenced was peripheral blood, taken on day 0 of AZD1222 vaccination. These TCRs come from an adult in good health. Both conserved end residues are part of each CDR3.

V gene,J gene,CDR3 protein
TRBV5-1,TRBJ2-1,CASSRTDNEQFF
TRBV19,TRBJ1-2,CASRKDNYGYTF
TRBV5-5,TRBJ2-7,CASSLSDGHLEQYF
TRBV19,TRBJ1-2,CASTEMANYGYTF
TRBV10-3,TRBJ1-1,CAISEGQGAEAFF
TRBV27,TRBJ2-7,CAIGVWEGGTYEQYF
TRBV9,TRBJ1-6,CASSVGRTSPLHF
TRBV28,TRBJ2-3,CASSYLGLAGFGDTQYF
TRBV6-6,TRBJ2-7,CASSWTGGKYEQYF
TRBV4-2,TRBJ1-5,CASSQERGGAQPQHF
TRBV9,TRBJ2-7,CASSVDQGSPSSYEQYF
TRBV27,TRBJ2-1,CASIPTPPFRESSYNEQFF
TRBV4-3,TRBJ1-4,CASSPGTGFTLTNEKLFF
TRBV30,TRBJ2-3,CAWSVGTGGSGDTQYF
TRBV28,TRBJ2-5,CASTPLTARSWETQYF
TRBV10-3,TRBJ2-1,CAIRRDSDEQFF
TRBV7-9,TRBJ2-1,CASNTLVHNEQFF
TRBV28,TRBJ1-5,CASQRTGGPPQSQPQHF
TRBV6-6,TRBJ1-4,CASSYDRGLANEKLFF
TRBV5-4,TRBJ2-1,CASSPQGDEQFF
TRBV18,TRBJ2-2,CASSLDRTSGGSNTGELFF
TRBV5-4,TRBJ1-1,CASSLARGNTEAFF